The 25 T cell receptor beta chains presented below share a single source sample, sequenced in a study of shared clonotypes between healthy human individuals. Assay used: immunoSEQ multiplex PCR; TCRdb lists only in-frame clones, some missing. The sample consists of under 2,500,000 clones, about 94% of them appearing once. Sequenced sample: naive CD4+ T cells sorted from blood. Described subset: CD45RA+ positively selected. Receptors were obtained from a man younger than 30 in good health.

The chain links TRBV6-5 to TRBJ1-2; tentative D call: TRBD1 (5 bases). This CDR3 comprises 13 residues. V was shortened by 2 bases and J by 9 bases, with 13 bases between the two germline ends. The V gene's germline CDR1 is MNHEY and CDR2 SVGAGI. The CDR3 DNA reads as TGTGCCAGCAGTTACCTGGACAAGGGTAGCTACACCTTC. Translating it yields CASSYLDKGSYTF.

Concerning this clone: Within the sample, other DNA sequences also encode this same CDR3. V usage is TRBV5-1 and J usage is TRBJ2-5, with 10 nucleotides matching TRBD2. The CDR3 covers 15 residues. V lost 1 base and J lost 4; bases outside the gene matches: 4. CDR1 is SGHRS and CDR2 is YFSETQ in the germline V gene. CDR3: CASSLSGGAGETQYF. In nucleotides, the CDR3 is TGCGCCAGCAGCTTGAGCGGGGGGGCCGGAGAGACCCAGTACTTC.

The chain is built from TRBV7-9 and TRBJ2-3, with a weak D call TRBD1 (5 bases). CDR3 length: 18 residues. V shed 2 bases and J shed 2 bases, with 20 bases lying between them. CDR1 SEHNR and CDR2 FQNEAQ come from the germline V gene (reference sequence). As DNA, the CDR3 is TGTGCCAGCAGCTTAAAGGGGTTCTTTAGGCGGTTCACAGATACGCAGTATTTT. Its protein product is CASSLKGFFRRFTDTQYF.

The CDR3, as DNA: TGTGCCAGCAGCTCCCCTCACCCACTACAGGGCGTGAACACTGAAGCTTTCTTT. This gives the protein CASSSPHPLQGVNTEAFF. The genes are TRBV7-9 and TRBJ1-1; TRBD1 might be the D (6 bases). The CDR3 loop spans 18 amino acids. V lost 4 bases to trimming and J lost 0 bases, with 21 bases between them. CDR1 and CDR2 from the germline V gene are SEHNR and FQNEAQ (reference sequence).

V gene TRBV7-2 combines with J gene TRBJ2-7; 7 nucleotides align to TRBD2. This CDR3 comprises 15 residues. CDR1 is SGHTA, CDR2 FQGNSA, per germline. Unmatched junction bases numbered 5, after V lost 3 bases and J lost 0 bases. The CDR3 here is CASSFASGDSYEQYF. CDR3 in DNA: TGTGCCAGCAGCTTCGCTAGCGGCGACTCCTACGAGCAGTACTTC.

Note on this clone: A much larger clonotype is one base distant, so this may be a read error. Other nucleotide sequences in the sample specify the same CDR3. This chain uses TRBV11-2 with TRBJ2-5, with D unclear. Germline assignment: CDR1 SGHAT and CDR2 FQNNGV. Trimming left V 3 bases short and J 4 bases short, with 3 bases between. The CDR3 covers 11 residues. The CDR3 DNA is TGTGCCAGCAGCTTGGGAGAGACCCAGTACTTC. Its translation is CASSLGETQYF.

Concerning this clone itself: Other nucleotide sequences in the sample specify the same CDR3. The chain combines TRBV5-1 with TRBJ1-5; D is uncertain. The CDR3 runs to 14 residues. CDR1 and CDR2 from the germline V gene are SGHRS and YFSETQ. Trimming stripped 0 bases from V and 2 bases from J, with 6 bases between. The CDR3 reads CASSLDLGNQPQHF. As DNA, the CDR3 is TGCGCCAGCAGCTTGGATTTGGGCAATCAGCCCCAGCATTTT.

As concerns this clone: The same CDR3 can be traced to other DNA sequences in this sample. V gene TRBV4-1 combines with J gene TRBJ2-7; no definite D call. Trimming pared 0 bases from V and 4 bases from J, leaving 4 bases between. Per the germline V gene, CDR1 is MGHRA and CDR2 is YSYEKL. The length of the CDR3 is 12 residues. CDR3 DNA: TGCGCCAGCAGCCAAGATCAATACGAGCAGTACTTC. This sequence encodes CASSQDQYEQYF.

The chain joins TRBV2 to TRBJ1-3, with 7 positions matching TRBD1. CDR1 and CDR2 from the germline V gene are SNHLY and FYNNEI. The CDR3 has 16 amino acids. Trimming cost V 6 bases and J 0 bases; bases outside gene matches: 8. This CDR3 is CASRPKTGLSGNTIYF. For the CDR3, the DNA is TGTGCCAGCAGACCCAAGACAGGGCTCTCTGGAAACACCATATATTTT.

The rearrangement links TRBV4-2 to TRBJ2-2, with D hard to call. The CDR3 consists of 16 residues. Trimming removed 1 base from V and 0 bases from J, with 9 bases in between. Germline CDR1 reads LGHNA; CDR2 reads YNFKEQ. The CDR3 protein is CASSQVGRANTGELFF. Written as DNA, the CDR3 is TGTGCCAGCAGCCAAGTCGGTAGGGCGAACACCGGGGAGCTGTTTTTT.

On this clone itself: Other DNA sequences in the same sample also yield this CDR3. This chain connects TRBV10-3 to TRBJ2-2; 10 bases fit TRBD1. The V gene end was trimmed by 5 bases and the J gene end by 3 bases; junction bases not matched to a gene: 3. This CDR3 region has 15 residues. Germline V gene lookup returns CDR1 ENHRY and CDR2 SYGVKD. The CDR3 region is CAISRTGGDTGELFF. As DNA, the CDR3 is TGTGCCATCAGTAGGACAGGGGGTGACACCGGGGAGCTGTTTTTT.

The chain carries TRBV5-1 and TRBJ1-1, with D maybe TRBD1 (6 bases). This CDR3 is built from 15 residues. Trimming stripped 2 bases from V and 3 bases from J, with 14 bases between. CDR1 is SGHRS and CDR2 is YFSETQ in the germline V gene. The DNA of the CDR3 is TGCGCCAGCAGCTTTACGGGGGCTGCGGACACTGAAGCTTTCTTT. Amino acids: CASSFTGAADTEAFF. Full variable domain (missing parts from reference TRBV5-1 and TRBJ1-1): KAGVTQTPRYLIKTRGQQVTLSCSPISGHRSVSWYQQTPGQGLQFLFEYFSETQRNKGNFPGRFSGRQFSNSRSEMNVSTLELGDSALYLCASSFTGAADTEAFFGQGTRLTVV.

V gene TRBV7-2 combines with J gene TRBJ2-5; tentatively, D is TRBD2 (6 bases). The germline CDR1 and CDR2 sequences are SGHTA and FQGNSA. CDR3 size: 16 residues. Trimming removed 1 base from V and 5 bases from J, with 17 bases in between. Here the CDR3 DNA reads TGTGCCAGCAGCTTAGTTGGGGGGACCCCTCAGGAGACCCAGTACTTC. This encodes CASSLVGGTPQETQYF.

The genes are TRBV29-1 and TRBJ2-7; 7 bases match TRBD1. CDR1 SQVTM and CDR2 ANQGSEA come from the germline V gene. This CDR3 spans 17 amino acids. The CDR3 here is CRRIIPQPGTVSYEQYF. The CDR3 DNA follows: TGCAGACGTATTATACCACAGCCCGGGACAGTTTCCTACGAGCAGTACTTC.

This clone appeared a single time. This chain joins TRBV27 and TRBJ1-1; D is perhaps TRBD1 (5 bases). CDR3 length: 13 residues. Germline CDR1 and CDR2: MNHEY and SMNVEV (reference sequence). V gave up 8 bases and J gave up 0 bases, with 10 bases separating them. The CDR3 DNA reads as TGTGCCAGCGGCAGGGTAATGAACACTGAAGCTTTCTTT. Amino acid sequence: CASGRVMNTEAFF.

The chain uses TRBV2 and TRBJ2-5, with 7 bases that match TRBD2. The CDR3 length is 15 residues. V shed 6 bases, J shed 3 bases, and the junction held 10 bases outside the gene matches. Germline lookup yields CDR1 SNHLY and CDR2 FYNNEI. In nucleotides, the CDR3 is TGTGCCAGCAGAAAAGCGGGGAGCCCAAAAGAGACCCAGTACTTC. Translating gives CASRKAGSPKETQYF.

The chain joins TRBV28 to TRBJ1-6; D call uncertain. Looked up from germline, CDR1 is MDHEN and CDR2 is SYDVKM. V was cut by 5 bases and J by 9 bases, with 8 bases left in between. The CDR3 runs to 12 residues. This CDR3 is CASSQYVSPLHF. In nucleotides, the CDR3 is TGTGCCAGCAGTCAGTATGTTTCACCCCTCCACTTT.

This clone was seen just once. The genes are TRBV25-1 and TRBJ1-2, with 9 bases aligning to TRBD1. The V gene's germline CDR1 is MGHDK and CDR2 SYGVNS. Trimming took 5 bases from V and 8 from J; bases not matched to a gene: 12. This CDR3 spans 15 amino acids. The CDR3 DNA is TGTGCCAGCAGTCCCCCGGGACAGGGCCCATTAGGCTACACCTTC. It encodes CASSPPGQGPLGYTF.

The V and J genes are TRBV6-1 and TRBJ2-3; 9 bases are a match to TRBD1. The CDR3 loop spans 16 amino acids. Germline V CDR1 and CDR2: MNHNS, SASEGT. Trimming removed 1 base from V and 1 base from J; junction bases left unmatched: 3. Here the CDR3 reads CASSEGQGGGTDTQYF. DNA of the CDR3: TGTGCCAGCAGTGAAGGACAGGGGGGTGGCACAGATACGCAGTATTTT.

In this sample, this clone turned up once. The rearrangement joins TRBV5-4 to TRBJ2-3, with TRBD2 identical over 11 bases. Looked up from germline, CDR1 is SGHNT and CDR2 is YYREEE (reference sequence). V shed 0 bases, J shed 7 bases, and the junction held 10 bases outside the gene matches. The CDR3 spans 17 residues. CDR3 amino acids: CASSLGPTLAGEHTQYF. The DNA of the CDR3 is TGTGCCAGCAGCTTGGGACCGACACTAGCGGGGGAACATACGCAGTATTTT. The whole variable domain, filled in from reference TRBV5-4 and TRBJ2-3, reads ETGVTQSPTHLIKTRGQQVTLRCSSQSGHNTVSWYQQALGQGPQFIFQYYREEENGRGNFPPRFSGLQFPNYSSELNVNALELDDSALYLCASSLGPTLAGEHTQYFGPGTRLTVL.

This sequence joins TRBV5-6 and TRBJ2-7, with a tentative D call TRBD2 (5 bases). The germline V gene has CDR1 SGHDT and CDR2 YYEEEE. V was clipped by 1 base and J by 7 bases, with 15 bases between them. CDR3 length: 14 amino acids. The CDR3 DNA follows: TGTGCCAGCAGCTTGACGGGTCTTTCGGGAGAGCAGTACTTC. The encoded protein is CASSLTGLSGEQYF.

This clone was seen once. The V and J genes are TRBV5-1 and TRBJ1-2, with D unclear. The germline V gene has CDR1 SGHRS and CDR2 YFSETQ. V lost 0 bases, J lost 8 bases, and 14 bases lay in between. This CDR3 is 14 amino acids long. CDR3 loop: CASSLAGQLQGYTF. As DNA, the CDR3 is TGCGCCAGCAGCTTGGCCGGGCAGCTTCAAGGCTACACCTTC.

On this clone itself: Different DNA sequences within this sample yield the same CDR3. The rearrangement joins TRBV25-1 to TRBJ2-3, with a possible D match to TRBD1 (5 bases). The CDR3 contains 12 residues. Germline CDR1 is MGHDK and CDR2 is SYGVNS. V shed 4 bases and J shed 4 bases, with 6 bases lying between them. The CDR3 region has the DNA TGTGCCAGCAGTGTAGGGGCAGATACGCAGTATTTT. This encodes CASSVGADTQYF.

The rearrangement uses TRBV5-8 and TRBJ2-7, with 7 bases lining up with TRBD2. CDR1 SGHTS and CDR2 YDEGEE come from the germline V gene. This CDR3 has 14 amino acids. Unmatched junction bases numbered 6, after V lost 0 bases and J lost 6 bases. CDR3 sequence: CASSLERGPGEQYF. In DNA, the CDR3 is TGTGCCAGCAGCTTGGAGCGGGGCCCCGGCGAGCAGTACTTC.

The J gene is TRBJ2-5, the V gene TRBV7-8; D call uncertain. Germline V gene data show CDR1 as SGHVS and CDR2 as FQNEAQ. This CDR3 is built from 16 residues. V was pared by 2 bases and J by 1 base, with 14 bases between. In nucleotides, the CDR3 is TGTGCCAGCAGCTTACGCAATAAGATCAGCCAAGAGACCCAGTACTTC. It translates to CASSLRNKISQETQYF.